The source of this T cell receptor (beta chain) is a study of blood T cells in healthy people across ages. The V end lost 2 bases, the J end lost 3 bases, and 13 bases lay between the germline ends. This CDR3 region has 15 residues. Germline lookup yields CDR1 LNHNV and CDR2 YYDKDF (reference sequence). General observations from the study: With unsorted PBMCs, a conclusive comparison of naive versus antigen-experienced cells was not possible.

A second PCR of 7 to 11 cycles used a sample-barcoded 5' primer and a J-beta primer mix. TCRdb redid the calling of the 5' RACE reads with MiXCR, one entry per CDR3 protein. The sample has around 1,000,000 distinct CDR3 sequences; 35% to 40% are singletons. On this clonotype itself: No antigen is known for it.

This chain connects TRBV15 to TRBJ1-1, with D tentatively TRBD1 (6 bases). Specimen: blood. The TCR comes from a young man in good health. The CDR3 region is CATSRFTGLDTEAFF. CDR3 nucleotides: TGTGCCACCAGCAGATTCACAGGGTTGGACACTGAAGCTTTCTTT.